This TCR beta chain comes out of a study of T cell changes during pregnancy in multiple sclerosis. Sequencing used immunoSEQ multiplex PCR; TCRdb keeps in-frame clones, though not all of them. The sample yields fewer than 70,000 clones, roughly 92% seen once. The origin of this receptor is a female donor with multiple sclerosis, enrolled in a pregnancy study. This specimen was CD8+ T cells from peripheral blood mononuclear cells, taken in the third trimester of pregnancy.

The CDR3 sequence: CASSLSRGNYGYTF. The CDR3 DNA reads as TGTGCCAGCAGTTTATCCCGAGGAAACTATGGCTACACCTTC. The rearrangement joins TRBV27 to TRBJ1-2; D ambiguous. The ends were cut back, 0 bases at V and 2 bases at J, with 7 bases in the middle. CDR1 is MNHEY and CDR2 is SMNVEV in the germline V gene (reference sequence). The CDR3 spans 14 residues.